This T cell receptor (beta chain) was found in a study of T cell responses to AZD1222 COVID-19 vaccine. Sequenced by immunoSEQ multiplex PCR; TCRdb stores in-frame clones only, minus some. The repertoire holds about 110,000 clones, about 91% seen once, with approximately 6.4% in the top ten. A remark on this clone: What it recognizes is unknown.

Study-wide findings and caveats: White British ancestry dominated among donors, who included more females, and clonal diversity was possibly underestimated. Baseline serology detected seropositivity in only a handful of AZD1222 recipients.

V was trimmed by 5 bases and J by 6 bases, leaving 23 bases between them. Germline V gene sequence: CDR1 MDHEN, CDR2 SYDVKM. CDR3 length equals 17 residues. V usage is TRBV28 and J usage is TRBJ1-5; no reliable D call. This receptor was obtained from an adult who received the AZD1222 COVID-19 vaccine. Here the sequenced sample was peripheral blood, taken 28 days after the second AZD1222 dose. The CDR3 DNA reads TGTGCCAGCAGTCCCCGCCCGGGCAGGCTACTTATTCAGCCCCAGCATTTT. It codes for CASSPRPGRLLIQPQHF.